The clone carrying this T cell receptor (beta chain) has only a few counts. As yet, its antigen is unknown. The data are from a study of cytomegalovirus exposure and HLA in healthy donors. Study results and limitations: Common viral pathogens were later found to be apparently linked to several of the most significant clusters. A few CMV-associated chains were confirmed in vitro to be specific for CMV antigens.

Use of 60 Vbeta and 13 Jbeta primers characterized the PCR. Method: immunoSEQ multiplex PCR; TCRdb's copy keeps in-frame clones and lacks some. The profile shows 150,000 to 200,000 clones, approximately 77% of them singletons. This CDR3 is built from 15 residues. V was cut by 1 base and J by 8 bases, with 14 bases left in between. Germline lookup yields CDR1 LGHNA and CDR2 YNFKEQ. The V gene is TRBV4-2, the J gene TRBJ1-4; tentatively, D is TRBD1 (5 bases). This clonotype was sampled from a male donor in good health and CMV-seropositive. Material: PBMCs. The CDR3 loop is CASSQGQPSTEKLFF. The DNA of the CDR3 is TGTGCCAGCAGCCAAGGACAGCCCAGTACCGAAAAACTGTTTTTT.